The 21 T cell receptor beta chains reported below all come from one sample, sequenced in a study of blood T cell repertoires in COVID-19. Profiling relied on immunoSEQ multiplex PCR, and the TCRdb table lists in-frame clones only, not all of them. This table holds about 220,000 clones, about 79% found once. The sequenced sample consisted of peripheral blood. The receptor source for this set is a man in his forties who had recovered from COVID-19.

The V and J genes are TRBV18 and TRBJ1-2, with D uncertain. With 3 bases removed from V and 0 bases from J, the gap between germline ends came to 8 bases. The CDR3 extends over 14 amino acids. The germline V gene encodes CDR1 KGHSH and CDR2 LQKENI. The CDR3 loop reads CASSPERANYGYTF. The CDR3 region has the DNA TGTGCCAGCTCACCGGAGAGGGCTAACTATGGCTACACCTTC.

The chain combines TRBV5-6 with TRBJ2-5; the match to TRBD2 covers 8 bases. This CDR3 comprises 16 residues. Per germline, CDR1 SGHDT and CDR2 YYEEEE. With 1 base clipped from V and 0 bases from J, the junction kept 5 bases outside the gene matches. CDR3 region: CASSLITSGYQETQYF. The CDR3 nucleotides are TGTGCCAGCAGCTTGATAACTAGCGGATACCAAGAGACCCAGTACTTC.

The chain uses TRBV5-1 and TRBJ2-1; D uncertain. CDR3 length equals 15 residues. Trimming cost V 0 bases and J 0 bases, with 7 bases left between them. Germline assignment: CDR1 SGHRS and CDR2 YFSETQ. The CDR3 sequence is CASSLVRSSYNEQFF. The DNA of the CDR3 is TGCGCCAGCAGCTTGGTGAGGAGCTCCTACAATGAGCAGTTCTTC.

J is TRBJ2-3 and V is TRBV27, with a tentative D call TRBD1 (5 bases). Trimming removed 9 bases from V and 0 bases from J, with 19 bases in between. The germline V gene encodes CDR1 MNHEY and CDR2 SMNVEV (reference sequence). This CDR3 is 16 amino acids long. The CDR3 reads CASRIGHPSSTDTQYF. In DNA form, the CDR3 reads TGTGCCAGTAGAATAGGACATCCGAGTAGCACAGATACGCAGTATTTT.

The J gene is TRBJ1-1, the V gene TRBV20-1, with 10 bases that match TRBD1. The V segment lost 6 bases and the J segment 9 bases; nucleotides outside the gene matches: 4. Germline values: CDR1 DFQATT, CDR2 SNEGSKA (reference sequence). This CDR3 has 11 amino acids. CDR3 sequence reads: CSAIDRGQAFF. The CDR3 DNA follows: TGCAGTGCCATAGACAGGGGGCAAGCTTTCTTT.

CDR3 bases: TGCGCCAGCAGCTTGGGACCCCAGGGGACGAACACTGAAGCTTTCTTT. It codes for CASSLGPQGTNTEAFF. J is TRBJ1-1 and V is TRBV5-1, with D possibly matching TRBD1 (6 bases). The V gene's germline CDR1 is SGHRS and CDR2 YFSETQ. This CDR3 comprises 16 residues. Between the trimmed V and J ends, which lost 0 bases and 1 base, there was a span of 13 bases.

The rearrangement links TRBV18 to TRBJ1-1, with 8 bases that match TRBD1. V shed 4 bases and J 5 bases; nucleotides not matched to a gene: 6. CDR3 length: 14 residues. The V gene's germline CDR1 is KGHSH and CDR2 LQKENI. This CDR3 is CASSRGTGDTEAFF. The CDR3 DNA reads as TGTGCCAGCTCACGCGGGACAGGCGATACTGAAGCTTTCTTT.

This clone was seen a handful of times. This sequence joins TRBV9 and TRBJ2-7; 15 nucleotides match TRBD2. The CDR3 spans 18 residues. Unmatched junction bases numbered 11, after V lost 3 bases and J lost 4 bases. Germline CDR1 is SGDLS and CDR2 is YYNGEE. CDR3 protein: CASSAGTSGRRIGYEQYF. CDR3 coding DNA: TGTGCCAGCAGCGCCGGGACTAGCGGGAGGCGAATAGGGTACGAGCAGTACTTC.

Written as DNA, the CDR3 is TGCGCCAGCAGCCCTAGCGGGGGGGCGAACGAGCAGTACTTC. Its translation is CASSPSGGANEQYF. The chain links TRBV10-2 to TRBJ2-7; TRBD2 matches at 12 bases. The CDR3 runs to 14 residues. Looked up from germline, CDR1 is WSHSY and CDR2 is SAAADI. V shed 6 bases, J shed 5 bases, and the junction held 5 bases outside the gene matches.

The rearrangement joins TRBV7-2 to TRBJ1-3; 7 bases align to TRBD1. Germline V CDR1 and CDR2: SGHTA, FQGNSA. This CDR3 has 17 residues. J lost 2 bases, V lost 5 bases, and 12 bases had no gene match. The CDR3 region is CASSTVHDRETGNTIYF. In nucleotides, the CDR3 is TGTGCCAGCAGCACAGTCCACGACAGGGAGACTGGAAACACCATATATTTT.

This chain connects TRBV24-1 to TRBJ2-2; D possibly corresponds to TRBD2 (6 bases). V was trimmed by 4 bases and J by 7 bases, leaving 18 bases between them. This CDR3 has 16 amino acids. CDR1 and CDR2 from the germline V gene are KGHDR and SFDVKD. The CDR3 nucleotides read TGTGCCACCAGTGACCCAAGCGGAGGGGAGATCGGGGAGCTGTTTTTT. It yields the protein CATSDPSGGEIGELFF.

This chain joins TRBV2 and TRBJ2-2; TRBD1 aligns across 7 bases. The CDR3 loop spans 14 amino acids. The ends lost 7 bases at V and 3 bases at J; junction bases unmatched: 5. Germline values: CDR1 SNHLY, CDR2 FYNNEI. The CDR3 DNA is TGTGCCAGCAAGGGACAGCGATACACCGGGGAGCTGTTTTTT. The encoded protein is CASKGQRYTGELFF.

V is TRBV6-5 and J is TRBJ2-6, with D uncertain. The CDR3 extends over 14 amino acids. The V end lost 6 bases, the J end lost 0 bases, and 6 bases lay between the germline ends. Germline V gene sequence: CDR1 MNHEY, CDR2 SVGAGI. In nucleotides, the CDR3 is TGTGCCAGCAGCCAGTCCTCTGGGGCCAACGTCCTGACTTTC. This translates into CASSQSSGANVLTF.

The chain joins TRBV7-2 to TRBJ1-1; D uncertain. CDR1 and CDR2 (germline): SGHTA, FQGNSA. V was trimmed by 5 bases and J by 1 base, leaving 17 bases between them. The CDR3 totals 16 residues. As DNA, the CDR3 is TGTGCCAGCAGCGACCGACACACGGCTGGGAACACTGAAGCTTTCTTT. Translating it yields CASSDRHTAGNTEAFF. Using reference TRBV7-2 and TRBJ1-1 for the parts outside the CDR3, the full variable domain is GAGVSQSPSNKVTEKGKDVELRCDPISGHTALYWYRQSLGQGLEFLIYFQGNSAPDKSGLPSDRFSAERTGGSVSTLTIQRTQQEDSAVYLCASSDRHTAGNTEAFFGQGTRLTVV.

The chain couples TRBV5-1 to TRBJ2-3, with 14 bases fitting TRBD2. J gave up 5 bases and V 5 bases, and 1 base lay outside the gene matches. The CDR3 extends over 14 amino acids. The germline V gene encodes CDR1 SGHRS and CDR2 YFSETQ. CDR3 DNA sequence: TGCGCCAGCAGGGGACTAGCGGGAGTAGATACGCAGTATTTT. Amino acids: CASRGLAGVDTQYF.

This sequence joins TRBV25-1 and TRBJ1-2, with unresolved D. This CDR3 is built from 13 residues. V lost 2 bases to trimming and J lost 3 bases, with 7 bases between them. CDR1 MGHDK and CDR2 SYGVNS come from the germline V gene. This CDR3 is CASSEGEHYGYTF. DNA of the CDR3: TGTGCCAGCAGTGAAGGAGAACACTATGGCTACACCTTC.

The chain uses TRBV19 and TRBJ2-2; 11 nucleotides align to TRBD1. CDR1 LNHDA and CDR2 SQIVND come from the germline V gene (reference sequence). After removal of 5 bases from V and 5 bases from J, the junction contained 7 bases not matched to a gene. CDR3 length: 16 residues. The CDR3 coding sequence is TGTGCCAGTAGTTTCTCCGGGACAGGGGGAACCGGGGAGCTGTTTTTT. Its translation is CASSFSGTGGTGELFF.

This chain joins TRBV6-2 or TRBV6-3 and TRBJ1-2, with D tentatively TRBD1 (6 bases). Trimming took 5 bases from V and 2 from J, leaving 12 bases between them. The CDR3 length is 14 residues. The germline V gene encodes CDR1 MNHEY and CDR2 SVGEGT. The DNA of the CDR3 is TGTGCCAGCAGTCCGGGGGGCGCAAACTATGGCTACACCTTC. This translates into CASSPGGANYGYTF.

This rearrangement joins TRBV24-1 to TRBJ2-2, with D perhaps matching TRBD1 (6 bases). V was clipped by 3 bases and J by 0 bases, with 10 bases between them. Germline V gene sequence: CDR1 KGHDR, CDR2 SFDVKD. The CDR3 has 16 amino acids. The chain's CDR3 is CATSDPGATNTGELFF. The DNA for the CDR3 is TGTGCCACCAGTGATCCAGGGGCAACGAACACCGGGGAGCTGTTTTTT.

The genes are TRBV5-4 and TRBJ2-3, with a tentative D call TRBD2 (5 bases). Germline assignment: CDR1 SGHNT and CDR2 YYREEE (reference sequence). This CDR3 is built from 15 residues. The germline V and J ends were trimmed by 4 bases and 0 bases, with 12 bases remaining between them. The CDR3 is CASSPPGSSTDTQYF. The CDR3 DNA follows: TGTGCCAGCAGCCCCCCGGGGTCTAGCACAGATACGCAGTATTTT.

This clone has more than one count but fewer than ten. The chain recombines TRBV19 with TRBJ2-6; TRBD1 matches at 8 bases. Germline lookup yields CDR1 LNHDA and CDR2 SQIVND (reference sequence). Losses at the gene ends were 6 bases for V and 2 bases for J; bases not matched to a gene: 6. This CDR3 has 16 residues. The chain's CDR3 is CASSDRGRAGANVLTF. Here the CDR3 DNA reads TGTGCCAGTAGCGACAGGGGAAGAGCTGGGGCCAACGTCCTGACTTTC.